These 31 T cell receptor beta chains share one sample of origin, sequenced in a study of T cell responses to AZD1222 COVID-19 vaccine. Repertoires were generated with immunoSEQ multiplex PCR, while TCRdb's copy carries only in-frame clones and drops some. The sample has about 99,000 clones, roughly 90% seen once. Sample: peripheral blood, taken on day 0 of AZD1222 vaccination. These TCRs come from an adult in good health.

Worth noting for this clone: Other DNA sequences of this sample code for an identical CDR3. The chain has TRBV5-1 and TRBJ1-1, with D perhaps TRBD1 (6 bases). Germline V gene data show CDR1 as SGHRS and CDR2 as YFSETQ. Trimming took off 4 bases at V and 1 base at J, with 11 bases between the two ends. The CDR3 runs to 14 residues. The CDR3 loop is CASSNGQPNTEAFF. CDR3 DNA sequence: TGCGCCAGCAGCAATGGACAGCCGAACACTGAAGCTTTCTTT.

This chain uses TRBV5-5 with TRBJ1-6; 7 bases are a match to TRBD1. Germline-derived CDR1 and CDR2 are SGHKS and YYEKEE (reference sequence). V was pared by 6 bases and J by 7 bases, with 4 bases of the junction left unmatched. The CDR3 is made up of 13 amino acids. For the CDR3, the DNA is TGTGCCAGCAAGACAGGGTCCAATTCACCCCTCCACTTT. Translation: CASKTGSNSPLHF. The variable domain in full, with the rest retrieved from reference TRBV5-5 and TRBJ1-6, is DAGVTQSPTHLIKTRGQQVTLRCSPISGHKSVSWYQQVLGQGPQFIFQYYEKEERGRGNFPDRFSARQFPNYSSELNVNALLLGDSALYLCASKTGSNSPLHFGNGTRLTVT.

The chain couples TRBV27 to TRBJ1-5; possibly TRBD1 for D (6 bases). Germline V lookup: CDR1 MNHEY, CDR2 SMNVEV (reference sequence). The CDR3 is made up of 14 amino acids. V lost 10 bases to trimming and J lost 0 bases, with 13 bases between them. Here the CDR3 DNA reads TGTGCCACCGCGACAGGCCCTAGCAATCAGCCCCAGCATTTT. Translated: CATATGPSNQPQHF.

The genes are TRBV4-1 and TRBJ1-2, with a tentative D call TRBD1 (6 bases). Trimming took 4 bases from V and 8 from J, leaving 23 bases between them. The CDR3 sequence is 16 residues long. Germline assignment: CDR1 MGHRA and CDR2 YSYEKL. This chain's CDR3 is CASSPDSITRTAGYTF. Here the CDR3 DNA reads TGCGCCAGCAGCCCGGATTCTATCACCCGGACAGCAGGCTACACCTTC.

V is TRBV6-5 and J is TRBJ1-1; the match to TRBD1 covers 7 bases. CDR3 size: 15 residues. Germline V lookup: CDR1 MNHEY, CDR2 SVGAGI. The V and J ends lost 7 bases and 0 bases, in that order; junction bases with no gene match: 8. The CDR3 protein is CASTLGGQMNTEAFF. DNA for the CDR3: TGTGCCAGCACCCTGGGGGGACAGATGAACACTGAAGCTTTCTTT.

The chain combines TRBV10-3 with TRBJ1-1; TRBD1 agrees at 8 bases. The V gene end was trimmed by 4 bases and the J gene end by 4 bases; junction bases not matched to a gene: 8. This CDR3 spans 15 amino acids. Per germline, CDR1 ENHRY and CDR2 SYGVKD. CDR3: CAISALQGAGTEAFF. The CDR3 DNA sequence: TGTGCCATCAGTGCGCTTCAGGGGGCAGGCACTGAAGCTTTCTTT.

The chain's CDR3 is CASSLEGRASYEQYF. CDR3 bases: TGCGCCAGCAGCTTAGAGGGCAGGGCCTCCTACGAGCAGTACTTC. The rearrangement joins TRBV5-1 to TRBJ2-7; D possibly matches TRBD1 or TRBD2 (5 bases each). This CDR3 region has 15 residues. V was clipped by 2 bases and J by 0 bases, with 12 bases between them. In germline, CDR1 is SGHRS, CDR2 YFSETQ.

The V call is TRBV5-1, the J call TRBJ2-7, with 8 bases that match TRBD1. The V gene end was trimmed by 0 bases and the J gene end by 4 bases; junction bases not matched to a gene: 9. This CDR3 is built from 16 residues. The germline V gene has CDR1 SGHRS and CDR2 YFSETQ. The CDR3 spells CASSLATGGLPYEQYF. The DNA for the CDR3 is TGCGCCAGCAGCTTGGCCACAGGGGGACTTCCTTACGAGCAGTACTTC.

The rearrangement uses TRBV23-1 and TRBJ2-1; unclear D gene. TRBV23-1 is placed among ORFs of uncertain function. Trimming took off 4 bases at V and 5 bases at J, with 9 bases between the two ends. This CDR3 is 13 amino acids long. The DNA for the CDR3 is TGCGCCAGCAGTCGCCTCTTAAACAATGAGCAGTTCTTC. Amino acid sequence: CASSRLLNNEQFF.

The chain has TRBV2 and TRBJ1-5, with D tentatively TRBD1 (5 bases). From germline, CDR1 is SNHLY and CDR2 FYNNEI. Between the trimmed V and J ends, which lost 6 bases and 3 bases, there was a span of 12 bases. This CDR3 region has 14 residues. CDR3 region: CASRGRSHNQPQHF. The DNA of the CDR3 is TGTGCCAGCAGGGGACGGAGCCACAATCAGCCCCAGCATTTT. The whole variable domain, filled in from reference TRBV2 and TRBJ1-5, reads EPEVTQTPSHQVTQMGQEVILRCVPISNHLYFYWYRQILGQKVEFLVSFYNNEISEKSEIFDDQFSVERPDGSNFTLKIRSTKLEDSAMYFCASRGRSHNQPQHFGDGTRLSIL.

V is TRBV6-5 and J is TRBJ2-7, with 7 bases aligning to TRBD2. Germline CDR1 is MNHEY and CDR2 is SVGAGI. The CDR3 is made up of 16 amino acids. The junction had 11 bases not matched to a gene; V was cut back by 0 bases and J by 6 bases. CDR3 DNA: TGTGCCAGCAGTTACTCGAAAGGGAGGGAGTCATCCGAGCAGTACTTC. It specifies CASSYSKGRESSEQYF.

The chain uses TRBV2 and TRBJ2-2, with TRBD1 matching 8 bases. Looked up from germline, CDR1 is SNHLY and CDR2 is FYNNEI. The V gene end was trimmed by 6 bases and the J gene end by 5 bases; junction bases not matched to a gene: 14. This CDR3 region has 17 residues. The CDR3: CASSLQRQGLRTGELFF. In DNA, the CDR3 is TGTGCCAGCAGCCTGCAGAGACAGGGGCTTCGTACCGGGGAGCTGTTTTTT.

The rearrangement links TRBV5-6 to TRBJ1-1; 11 bases align to TRBD1. The CDR3 has 15 residues. With 3 bases clipped from V and 3 bases from J, the junction kept 4 bases outside the gene matches. CDR1 and CDR2 (germline): SGHDT, YYEEEE. The CDR3 nucleotides are TGTGCCAGCAGCTCTCCGGGACAGGGGGACACTGAAGCTTTCTTT. Translation gives CASSSPGQGDTEAFF.

This chain uses TRBV15 with TRBJ2-1, with D perhaps TRBD1 or TRBD2 (6 bases each). There are 18 residues in the CDR3. Looked up from germline, CDR1 is LNHNV and CDR2 is YYDKDF (reference sequence). Between the trimmed V and J ends, which lost 3 bases and 8 bases, there was a span of 26 bases. The chain's CDR3 is CATSRTSGGLTRSDEQFF. CDR3 coding DNA: TGTGCCACCAGCAGGACTAGTGGGGGGCTGACGCGGTCCGATGAGCAGTTCTTC. Using reference TRBV15 and TRBJ2-1 for the parts outside the CDR3, the full variable domain is DAMVIQNPRYQVTQFGKPVTLSCSQTLNHNVMYWYQQKSSQAPKLLFHYYDKDFNNEADTPDNFQSRRPNTSFCFLDIRSPGLGDTAMYLCATSRTSGGLTRSDEQFFGPGTRLTVL.

The rearrangement joins TRBV10-1 to TRBJ2-7; possible D gene TRBD1, 6 bases. Germline values: CDR1 WNHNN, CDR2 SYGVQD (reference sequence). The CDR3 runs to 14 residues. The V end lost 3 bases, the J end lost 4 bases, and 13 bases lay between the germline ends. The CDR3 DNA is TGCGCCAGCAGTGAAGGGACACCTCCTTACGAGCAGTACTTC. Its protein product is CASSEGTPPYEQYF.

This chain connects TRBV2 to TRBJ2-7, with TRBD1 identical over 7 bases. This CDR3 contains 15 residues. Germline CDR1 is SNHLY and CDR2 is FYNNEI. The trim removed 7 bases at V and 9 bases at J, leaving 18 bases unmatched. The CDR3 here is CASTQEGGQSGGQYF. The CDR3 nucleotides are TGTGCCAGCACTCAGGAAGGGGGCCAGTCTGGCGGGCAGTACTTC.

The chain has TRBV2 and TRBJ1-1, with D hard to call. V lost 6 bases to trimming and J lost 6 bases, with 14 bases between them. CDR3 length equals 13 residues. CDR1 SNHLY and CDR2 FYNNEI come from the germline V gene. The CDR3 is CASRTSRDPEAFF. The CDR3 nucleotides are TGTGCCAGCAGGACCTCTCGAGATCCTGAAGCTTTCTTT. Full variable domain (remainder filled in from reference TRBV2 and TRBJ1-1): EPEVTQTPSHQVTQMGQEVILRCVPISNHLYFYWYRQILGQKVEFLVSFYNNEISEKSEIFDDQFSVERPDGSNFTLKIRSTKLEDSAMYFCASRTSRDPEAFFGQGTRLTVV.

This sequence joins TRBV5-1 and TRBJ2-5; 12 positions match TRBD2. There are 17 residues in the CDR3. V shed 2 bases, J shed 0 bases, and the junction held 5 bases outside the gene matches. Per germline, CDR1 SGHRS and CDR2 YFSETQ. The CDR3 sequence is CASSFRRLAGDQETQYF. The CDR3 coding sequence is TGCGCCAGCAGCTTCCGACGACTAGCGGGGGACCAAGAGACCCAGTACTTC.

The chain is built from TRBV18 and TRBJ2-5, with D possibly called TRBD1 or TRBD2 (5 bases each). Germline CDR1 is KGHSH and CDR2 is LQKENI. CDR3 length: 14 residues. The V and J ends lost 3 bases and 3 bases respectively, with 11 bases between them. The CDR3 bases are TGTGCCAGCTCACCGGGGACGGAAGAAGAGACCCAGTACTTC. Amino acids: CASSPGTEEETQYF.

V and J are TRBV19 and TRBJ2-2, with 8 bases that match TRBD1. The CDR3 length is 17 residues. CDR1 LNHDA and CDR2 SQIVND come from the germline V gene (reference sequence). The V segment lost 3 bases and the J segment 4 bases; nucleotides outside the gene matches: 10. The CDR3 here is CASSITDRGRGTGELFF. CDR3 sequence (DNA): TGTGCCAGTAGTATCACCGACAGGGGCCGGGGCACCGGGGAGCTGTTTTTT. Variable domain in full (rest from reference TRBV19 and TRBJ2-2): DGGITQSPKYLFRKEGQNVTLSCEQNLNHDAMYWYRQDPGQGLRLIYYSQIVNDFQKGDIAEGYSVSREKKESFPLTVTSAQKNPTAFYLCASSITDRGRGTGELFFGEGSRLTVL.

The rearrangement links TRBV6-5 to TRBJ2-1; D is possibly TRBD1 or TRBD2 (6 bases each). This CDR3 contains 15 residues. With 6 bases removed from V and 5 bases from J, the gap between germline ends came to 17 bases. Per germline, CDR1 MNHEY and CDR2 SVGAGI. The CDR3 nucleotides read TGTGCCAGCAGGGATAGTGGGGGGCACAACAATGAGCAGTTCTTC. Protein: CASRDSGGHNNEQFF.

CDR3 nucleotides: TGTGCCAGCAGCCAACAGTGGGGGGGCACCGGGGAGCTGTTTTTT. Translated, it gives CASSQQWGGTGELFF. V gene TRBV3-1 (or the pseudogene TRBV3-2) combines with J gene TRBJ2-2; 7 positions agree with TRBD2. This CDR3 has 15 amino acids. V was pared by 2 bases and J by 4 bases, with 4 bases of the junction left unmatched. Germline V gene data show CDR1 as LGHDT and CDR2 as YNNKEL (reference sequence).

V gene TRBV19 combines with J gene TRBJ1-1; no definite D call. CDR1 and CDR2 from the germline V gene are LNHDA and SQIVND (reference sequence). There are 14 residues in the CDR3. V gave up 7 bases and J gave up 11 bases, with 23 bases separating them. The CDR3 nucleotides are TGTGCCAGTAAATTTTCCGGGAGAAAAACTGGGGCTTTCTTT. As protein: CASKFSGRKTGAFF.

This clone occurred once. As DNA, the CDR3 is TGCGCCAGCAGCGAACCGGGCCCTGGGAATGAGCAGTTCTTC. Protein: CASSEPGPGNEQFF. The chain employs TRBV4-1 and TRBJ2-1; D remains unclear. V shed 5 bases and J shed 7 bases, with 15 bases lying between them. CDR1 is MGHRA and CDR2 is YSYEKL in the germline V gene. There are 14 residues in the CDR3.

V and J are TRBV5-1 and TRBJ1-4, with D unresolved. V lost 3 bases and J lost 5, with 8 bases in between. This CDR3 contains 13 residues. The V gene's germline CDR1 is SGHRS and CDR2 YFSETQ. The CDR3 DNA follows: TGCGCCAGCAGCTCCGGAGACAATGAAAAACTGTTTTTT. This translates into CASSSGDNEKLFF.

The chain employs TRBV19 and TRBJ2-5; D is uncertain. This CDR3 has 11 amino acids. Germline CDR1 reads LNHDA; CDR2 reads SQIVND (reference sequence). V shed 0 bases and J shed 6 bases, with 2 bases lying between them. In nucleotides, the CDR3 is TGTGCCAGTAGTATAGAACAGACCCAGTACTTC. Its protein is CASSIEQTQYF.

The chain uses TRBV24-1 and TRBJ1-2; tentative D call: TRBD1 (5 bases). The CDR3 runs 12 residues. Deletions cut 3 bases from V and 4 bases from J, with 5 bases between. Per germline, CDR1 KGHDR and CDR2 SFDVKD. The CDR3 spells CATSDGTYGYTF. The CDR3 nucleotides are TGTGCCACCAGTGATGGGACCTATGGCTACACCTTC.

The gene calls are TRBV29-1 and TRBJ1-4, with TRBD1 as a possible D gene (5 bases). V was trimmed by 7 bases and J by 3 bases, leaving 9 bases between them. This CDR3 contains 12 residues. Germline values: CDR1 SQVTM, CDR2 ANQGSEA. CDR3 nucleotide sequence: TGCAGCGCACTGGGACCTAATGAAAAACTGTTTTTT. Protein: CSALGPNEKLFF.

J is TRBJ1-4 and V is TRBV14; D is unclear. Between the trimmed V and J ends, which lost 4 bases and 6 bases, there was a span of 12 bases. The CDR3 extends over 14 amino acids. Germline V gene lookup returns CDR1 SGHDN and CDR2 FVKESK. The CDR3 DNA reads TGTGCCAGCAGCCGTTCAAGCGGGCATGAAAAACTGTTTTTT. Translating it yields CASSRSSGHEKLFF.

The chain joins TRBV5-5 to TRBJ1-1, with D perhaps matching TRBD1 (6 bases). Trimming removed 0 bases at V and 6 bases at J, with 15 bases between. Germline CDR1 is SGHKS and CDR2 is YYEKEE (reference sequence). The CDR3 has 15 residues. In DNA form, the CDR3 reads TGTGCCAGCAGCTTGGCCCCCCCGGGGGGCGCTGAAGCTTTCTTT. It encodes CASSLAPPGGAEAFF. Complete variable domain (other parts from reference TRBV5-5 and TRBJ1-1): DAGVTQSPTHLIKTRGQQVTLRCSPISGHKSVSWYQQVLGQGPQFIFQYYEKEERGRGNFPDRFSARQFPNYSSELNVNALLLGDSALYLCASSLAPPGGAEAFFGQGTRLTVV.

J is TRBJ1-2 and V is TRBV23-1; the match to TRBD1 covers 10 bases. Being an ORF, TRBV23-1 has a function that is uncertain. CDR3 length: 15 amino acids. With V trimmed by 7 bases and J by 3 bases, 8 bases remained unmatched. CDR3 nucleotide sequence: TGCGCCAGCAAACCCGGGACAGGGGAGGACTATGGCTACACCTTC. Translated, it gives CASKPGTGEDYGYTF.